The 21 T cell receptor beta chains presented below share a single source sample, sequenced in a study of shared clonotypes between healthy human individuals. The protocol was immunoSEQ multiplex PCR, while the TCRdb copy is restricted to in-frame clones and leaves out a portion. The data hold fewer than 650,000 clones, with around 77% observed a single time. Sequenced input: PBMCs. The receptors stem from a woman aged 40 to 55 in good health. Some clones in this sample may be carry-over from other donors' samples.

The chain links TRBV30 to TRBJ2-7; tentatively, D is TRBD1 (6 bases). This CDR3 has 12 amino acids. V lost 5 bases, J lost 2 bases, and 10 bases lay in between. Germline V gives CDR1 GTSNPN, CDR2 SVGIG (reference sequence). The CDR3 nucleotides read TGTGCCTGGCCAGGGGTTACCTACGAGCAGTACTTC. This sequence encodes CAWPGVTYEQYF.

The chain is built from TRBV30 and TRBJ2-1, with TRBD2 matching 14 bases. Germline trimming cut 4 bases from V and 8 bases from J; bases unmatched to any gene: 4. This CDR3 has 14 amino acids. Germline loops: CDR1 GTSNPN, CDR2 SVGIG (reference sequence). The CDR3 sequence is CAWTLGLAGDEQFF. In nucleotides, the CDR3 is TGTGCCTGGACCTTGGGACTAGCGGGGGATGAGCAGTTCTTC. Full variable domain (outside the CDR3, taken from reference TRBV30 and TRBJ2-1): SQTIHQWPATLVQPVGSPLSLECTVEGTSNPNLYWYRQAAGRGLQLLFYSVGIGQISSEVPQNLSASRPQDRQFILSSKKLLLSDSGFYLCAWTLGLAGDEQFFGPGTRLTVL.

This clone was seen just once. The CDR3 bases are TGTGCCAGCAGCAGACGACAGGGGGCAATAGGGGGCACTGAAGCTTTCTTT. Its translation is CASSRRQGAIGGTEAFF. The chain employs TRBV7-3 and TRBJ1-1; TRBD1 matches at 10 bases. This CDR3 is built from 17 residues. V lost 5 bases to trimming and J lost 4 bases; unmatched junction nucleotides: 13. The germline V gene has CDR1 SGHTA and CDR2 FQGTGA.

The CDR3 loop is CASSERVADSYNEQFF. In nucleotides, the CDR3 is TGTGCCAGCAGTGAAAGGGTCGCGGACTCCTACAATGAGCAGTTCTTC. The chain combines TRBV6-1 with TRBJ2-1; unclear D gene. The CDR3 loop spans 16 amino acids. The V gene's germline CDR1 is MNHNS and CDR2 SASEGT. Trimming pared 2 bases from V and 0 bases from J, leaving 11 bases between.

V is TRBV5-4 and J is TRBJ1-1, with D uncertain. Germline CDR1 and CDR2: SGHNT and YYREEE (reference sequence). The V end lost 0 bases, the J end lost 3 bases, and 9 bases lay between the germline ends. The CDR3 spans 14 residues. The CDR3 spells CASSLVGVDTEAFF. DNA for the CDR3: TGTGCCAGCAGCTTGGTAGGTGTGGACACTGAAGCTTTCTTT.

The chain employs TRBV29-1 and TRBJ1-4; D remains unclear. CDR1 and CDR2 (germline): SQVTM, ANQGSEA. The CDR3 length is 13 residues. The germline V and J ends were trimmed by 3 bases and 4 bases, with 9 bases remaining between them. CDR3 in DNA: TGCAGCGTTGATAACGGACGTAATGAAAAACTGTTTTTT. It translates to CSVDNGRNEKLFF.

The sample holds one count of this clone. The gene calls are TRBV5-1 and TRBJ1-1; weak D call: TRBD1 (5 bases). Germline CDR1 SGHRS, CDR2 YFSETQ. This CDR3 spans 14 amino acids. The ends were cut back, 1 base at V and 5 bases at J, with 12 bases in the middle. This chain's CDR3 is CASSLRDGLTEAFF. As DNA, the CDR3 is TGCGCCAGCAGCTTGAGGGACGGACTTACTGAAGCTTTCTTT.

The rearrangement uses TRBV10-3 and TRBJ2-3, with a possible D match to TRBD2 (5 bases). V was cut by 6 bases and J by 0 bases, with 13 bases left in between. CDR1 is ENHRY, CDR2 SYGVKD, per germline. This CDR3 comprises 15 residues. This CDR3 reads CAISPQRTSTDTQYF. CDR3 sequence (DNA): TGTGCCATCAGCCCCCAGCGGACCAGCACAGATACGCAGTATTTT.

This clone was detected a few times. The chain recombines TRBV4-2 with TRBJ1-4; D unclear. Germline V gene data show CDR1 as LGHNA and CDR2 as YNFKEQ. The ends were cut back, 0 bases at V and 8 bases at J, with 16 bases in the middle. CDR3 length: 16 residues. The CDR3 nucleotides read TGTGCCAGCAGCCAAGATGATAGGGCGCCTGGGGAAAAACTGTTTTTT. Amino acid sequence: CASSQDDRAPGEKLFF.

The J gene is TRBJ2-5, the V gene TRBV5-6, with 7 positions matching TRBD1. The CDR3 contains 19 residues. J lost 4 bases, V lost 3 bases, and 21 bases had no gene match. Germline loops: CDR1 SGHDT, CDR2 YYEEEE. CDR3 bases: TGTGCCAGCAGCTCCTGGCCCCCGGGACAGTGGGTGTTTGGAGAGACCCAGTACTTC. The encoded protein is CASSSWPPGQWVFGETQYF.

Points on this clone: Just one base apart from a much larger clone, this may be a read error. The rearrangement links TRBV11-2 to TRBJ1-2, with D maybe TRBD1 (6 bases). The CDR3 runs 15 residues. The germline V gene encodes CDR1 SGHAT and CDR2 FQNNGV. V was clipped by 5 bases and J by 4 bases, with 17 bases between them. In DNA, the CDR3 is TGTGCCAGCAGCCCCACTACCGGACAGAGCTATGGCTACACCTTC. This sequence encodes CASSPTTGQSYGYTF.

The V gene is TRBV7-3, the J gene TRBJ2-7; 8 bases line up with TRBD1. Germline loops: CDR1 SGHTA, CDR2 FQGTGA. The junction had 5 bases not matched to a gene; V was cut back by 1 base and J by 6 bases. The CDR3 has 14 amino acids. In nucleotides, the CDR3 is TGTGCCAGCAGCTTAAACCCAGGGGGCGGCGAGCAGTACTTC. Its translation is CASSLNPGGGEQYF.

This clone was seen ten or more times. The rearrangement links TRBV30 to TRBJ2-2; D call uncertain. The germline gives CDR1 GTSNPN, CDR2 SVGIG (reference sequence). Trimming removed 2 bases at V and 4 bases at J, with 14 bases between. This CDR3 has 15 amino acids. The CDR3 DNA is TGTGCCTGGAGTCGCGGAGAGTGGGCCACCGGGGAGCTGTTTTTT. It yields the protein CAWSRGEWATGELFF.

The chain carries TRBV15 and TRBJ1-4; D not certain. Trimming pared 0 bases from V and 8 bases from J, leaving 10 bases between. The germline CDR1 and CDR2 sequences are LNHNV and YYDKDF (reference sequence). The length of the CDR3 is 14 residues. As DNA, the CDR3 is TGTGCCACCAGCAGAGATCAGGCGGAGGAAAAACTGTTTTTT. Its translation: CATSRDQAEEKLFF.

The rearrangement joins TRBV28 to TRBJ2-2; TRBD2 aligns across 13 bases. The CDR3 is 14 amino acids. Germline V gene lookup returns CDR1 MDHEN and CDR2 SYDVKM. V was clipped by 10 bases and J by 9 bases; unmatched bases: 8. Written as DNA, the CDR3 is TGTGCCACCAAACTAGCGGGGGGGTCCAGGGAGCTGTTTTTT. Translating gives CATKLAGGSRELFF.

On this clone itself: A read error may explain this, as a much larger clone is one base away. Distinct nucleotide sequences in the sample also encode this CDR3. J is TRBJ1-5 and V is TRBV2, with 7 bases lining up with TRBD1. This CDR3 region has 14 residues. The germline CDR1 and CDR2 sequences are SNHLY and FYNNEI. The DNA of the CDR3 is TGTGCTAGCAGGGGGGAATATAGCAATCAGCCCCAGCATTTT. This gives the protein CASRGEYSNQPQHF. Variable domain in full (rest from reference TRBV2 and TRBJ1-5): EPEVTQTPSHQVTQMGQEVILRCVPISNHLYFYWYRQILGQKVEFLVSFYNNEISEKSEIFDDQFSVERPDGSNFTLKIRSTKLEDSAMYFCASRGEYSNQPQHFGDGTRLSIL.

CDR3 amino acids: CASSSSLGLREKLFF. The CDR3, as DNA: TGTGCCAGCAGCTCTTCTCTAGGGCTGAGGGAAAAACTGTTTTTT. The chain links TRBV28 to TRBJ1-4; D not certain. Per germline, CDR1 MDHEN and CDR2 SYDVKM. This CDR3 has 15 amino acids. V lost 6 bases to trimming and J lost 8 bases, with 19 bases between them.

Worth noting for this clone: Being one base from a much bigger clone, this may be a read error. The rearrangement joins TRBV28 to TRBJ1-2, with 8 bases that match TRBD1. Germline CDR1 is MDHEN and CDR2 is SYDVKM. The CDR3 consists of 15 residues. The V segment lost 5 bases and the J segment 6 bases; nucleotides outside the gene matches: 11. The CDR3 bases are TGTGCCAGCAGTAAGAACAGACAGGGGACCAATGGCTACACCTTC. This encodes CASSKNRQGTNGYTF.

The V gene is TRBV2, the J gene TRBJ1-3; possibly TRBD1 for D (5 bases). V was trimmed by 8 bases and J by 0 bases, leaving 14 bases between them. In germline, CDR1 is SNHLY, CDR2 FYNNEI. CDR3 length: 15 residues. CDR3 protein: CASERGRISGNTIYF. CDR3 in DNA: TGTGCCAGCGAACGGGGACGGATCTCTGGAAACACCATATATTTT. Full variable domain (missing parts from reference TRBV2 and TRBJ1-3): EPEVTQTPSHQVTQMGQEVILRCVPISNHLYFYWYRQILGQKVEFLVSFYNNEISEKSEIFDDQFSVERPDGSNFTLKIRSTKLEDSAMYFCASERGRISGNTIYFGEGSWLTVV.

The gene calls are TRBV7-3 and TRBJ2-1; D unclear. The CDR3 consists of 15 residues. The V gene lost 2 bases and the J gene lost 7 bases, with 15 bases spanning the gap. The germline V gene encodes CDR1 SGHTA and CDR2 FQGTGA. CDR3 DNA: TGTGCCAGCAGCTTACTTGGCGAGACCTCGAATGAGCAGTTCTTC. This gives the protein CASSLLGETSNEQFF.

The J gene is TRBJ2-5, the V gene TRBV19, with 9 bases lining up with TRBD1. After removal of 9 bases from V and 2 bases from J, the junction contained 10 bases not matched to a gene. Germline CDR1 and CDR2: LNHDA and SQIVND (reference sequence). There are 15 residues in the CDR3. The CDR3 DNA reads TGTGCCAGCGCCACCGGGACAGGGCGACAAGAGACCCAGTACTTC. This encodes CASATGTGRQETQYF.